This T cell receptor beta chain derives from a study of cytomegalovirus exposure and HLA in healthy donors. V shed 10 bases and J 12 bases; nucleotides not matched to a gene: 18. CDR1 is SNHLY, CDR2 FYNNEI, per germline. The CDR3 contains 14 residues. Assay used: immunoSEQ multiplex PCR; TCRdb lists only in-frame clones, some missing. The sample carries about 200,000 clones, approximately 86% recorded once. Regarding this clone: Its specificity is unknown.

Whole-study results and caveats: Among TCR beta chains, those listed as cytomegalovirus-associated numbered under 200. TCR clusters originating in the first cohort tended to co-occur in the roughly 120 validation repertoires, according to a later analysis.

While the first cohort had over 650 subjects, the donors belonged to the separate validation cohort of over a hundred subjects. Sequenced input: PBMCs. The sequence derives from a woman aged 18-30 years in good health and CMV-seronegative. The chain has TRBV2 and TRBJ2-1; 7 bases are a match to TRBD1. Written as DNA, the CDR3 is TGTGCCACCTACCGGGACAGTGGAGTTTTCAGGCAGTTCTTC. Its protein is CATYRDSGVFRQFF.